This T cell receptor (beta chain) was found in a study of neoadjuvant anti-PD-1 for oral cavity cancer. Trimming took off 0 bases at V and 2 bases at J, with 9 bases between the two ends. The CDR3 sequence is 15 residues long. Germline V lookup: CDR1 SGHAT, CDR2 FQDESV (reference sequence). Sequenced by immunoSEQ multiplex PCR; TCRdb stores in-frame clones only, minus some. The table shows 14,000 or so clones, with roughly 74% occurring only once. Time point given: after neoadjuvant nivolumab, at surgical resection. This sequence was found in a person aged 35-80 years with oral cavity squamous cell carcinoma. The sequences come from PBMCs, collected after nivolumab (anti-PD-1) treatment. The gene calls are TRBV11-1 and TRBJ2-3, with D maybe TRBD2 (6 bases). The CDR3 bases are TGTGCCAGCAGCTTAGCGGGACTCCACACAGATACGCAGTATTTT. This gives the protein CASSLAGLHTDTQYF.